The next 10 T cell receptor beta chains were all read from a single sample in a study of OX40 agonist ivuxolimab in advanced cancers. Generated by immunoSEQ multiplex PCR, the TCRdb table keeps only in-frame clones and is missing some. The table records 78,000 or so clones, 86% of them present only once. The sequencing used CD4+ or CD8+ T cells sorted from blood, collected in a trial of the OX40 agonist ivuxolimab. The source is an adult with an advanced solid tumor such as melanoma, head and neck, liver or kidney cancer.

The gene calls are TRBV10-2 and TRBJ2-3, with D perhaps TRBD2 (6 bases). Deletions cut 0 bases from V and 1 base from J, with 14 bases between. The germline V gene encodes CDR1 WSHSY and CDR2 SAAADI. This CDR3 comprises 17 residues. The CDR3 sequence: CASSESRDVRGTDTQYF. CDR3 nucleotides: TGCGCCAGCAGTGAGTCGCGGGACGTCAGAGGCACAGATACGCAGTATTTT.

The chain has TRBV27 and TRBJ1-5, with D possibly being TRBD1 (6 bases). The V gene's germline CDR1 is MNHEY and CDR2 SMNVEV (reference sequence). Trimming removed 3 bases from V and 0 bases from J, with 9 bases in between. The CDR3 runs 15 residues. The CDR3, as DNA: TGTGCCAGCAGTTTTGGACAGCATAGCAATCAGCCCCAGCATTTT. Protein product: CASSFGQHSNQPQHF.

The chain combines TRBV7-2 with TRBJ2-2; 7 nucleotides line up with TRBD2. V lost 4 bases and J lost 1; bases outside the gene matches: 12. The CDR3 consists of 18 residues. Germline CDR1 is SGHTA and CDR2 is FQGNSA. The CDR3 sequence is CASSSRRGQRGNTGELFF. In DNA, the CDR3 is TGTGCCAGCAGCTCTAGGCGGGGTCAGCGGGGGAACACCGGGGAGCTGTTTTTT.

The genes are TRBV19 and TRBJ1-3; D is unresolved. Looked up from germline, CDR1 is LNHDA and CDR2 is SQIVND (reference sequence). Trimming pared 6 bases from V and 0 bases from J, leaving 12 bases between. This CDR3 has 15 amino acids. The CDR3, as DNA: TGTGCCAGTAGCCGGCGAACCGTCTCTGGAAACACCATATATTTT. Residues: CASSRRTVSGNTIYF.

The rearrangement joins TRBV18 to TRBJ2-6; D uncertain. Trimming left V 3 bases short and J 0 bases short, with 9 bases between. The CDR3 is 16 residues long. Germline V gene data show CDR1 as KGHSH and CDR2 as LQKENI. CDR3 coding DNA: TGTGCCAGCTCACCTGGAGCGAGCTCTGGGGCCAACGTCCTGACTTTC. It encodes CASSPGASSGANVLTF. Full variable domain (outside the CDR3, taken from reference TRBV18 and TRBJ2-6): NAGVMQNPRHLVRRRGQEARLRCSPMKGHSHVYWYRQLPEEGLKFMVYLQKENIIDESGMPKERFSAEFPKEGPSILRIQQVVRGDSAAYFCASSPGASSGANVLTFGAGSRLTVL.

J is TRBJ1-4 and V is TRBV18; D is possibly TRBD1 (5 bases). The CDR3 is 14 residues long. The V end lost 4 bases, the J end lost 6 bases, and 12 bases lay between the germline ends. CDR1 is KGHSH and CDR2 is LQKENI in the germline V gene. CDR3 in DNA: TGTGCCAGCTCACTCTATGGCAGGGATGAAAAACTGTTTTTT. Its protein product is CASSLYGRDEKLFF.

The V call is TRBV18, the J call TRBJ2-4; D call uncertain. Trimming removed 3 bases from V and 8 bases from J, with 5 bases in between. This CDR3 is 11 amino acids long. Germline-derived CDR1 and CDR2 are KGHSH and LQKENI. The CDR3 DNA reads TGTGCCAGCTCACCCGGCCACATTCAGTACTTC. Its protein is CASSPGHIQYF.

The rearrangement joins TRBV4-3 to TRBJ1-3; 7 bases agree with TRBD1. Unmatched junction bases numbered 5, after V lost 0 bases and J lost 0 bases. Germline lookup yields CDR1 LGHNA and CDR2 YSLEER. The CDR3 sequence is 17 residues long. This CDR3 is CASSQDLDRLSGNTIYF. Written as DNA, the CDR3 is TGCGCCAGCAGCCAAGATCTGGACAGGCTCTCTGGAAACACCATATATTTT.

The chain couples TRBV18 to TRBJ2-1; 7 nucleotides align to TRBD2. The V gene's germline CDR1 is KGHSH and CDR2 LQKENI. Germline trimming cut 0 bases from V and 9 bases from J; bases unmatched to any gene: 2. The CDR3 length is 13 residues. CDR3 loop: CASSPPTGGEQFF. The CDR3, as DNA: TGTGCCAGCTCACCACCCACGGGGGGTGAGCAGTTCTTC.

This clone showed up just a few times. J is TRBJ1-6 and V is TRBV9; weak D call: TRBD1 (5 bases). The CDR3 totals 15 residues. Germline CDR1 SGDLS, CDR2 YYNGEE. Deletions cut 5 bases from V and 9 bases from J, with 18 bases between. DNA for the CDR3: TGTGCCAGCAGTTTAGGGCCAGGGTTTCCTTCACCCCTCCACTTT. Translated: CASSLGPGFPSPLHF. Drawing the rest from reference TRBV9 and TRBJ1-6, the complete variable domain is DSGVTQTPKHLITATGQRVTLRCSPRSGDLSVYWYQQSLDQGLQFLIQYYNGEERAKGNILERFSAQQFPDLHSELNLSSLELGDSALYFCASSLGPGFPSPLHFGNGTRLTVT.